The 4 T cell receptor beta chains listed next were all sequenced from one sample in a study of cytomegalovirus exposure and HLA in healthy donors. 13 Jbeta primers and 60 Vbeta primers were used for the PCR. TCRdb's table, derived via immunoSEQ multiplex PCR, lists solely in-frame clones and lacks some. Of roughly 130,000 clones in the sample, about 80% were seen once. Sequencing was done on a sample of PBMCs. These receptors all stem from a male donor in good health and CMV-seronegative.

The V call is TRBV5-6, the J call TRBJ1-5; D perhaps matches TRBD1 (6 bases). The CDR3 consists of 14 residues. CDR1 and CDR2 from the germline V gene are SGHDT and YYEEEE. V was cut by 2 bases and J by 7 bases, with 13 bases left in between. This CDR3 reads CASSLNRVRQPQHF. In nucleotides, the CDR3 is TGTGCCAGCAGCTTAAACAGGGTACGCCAGCCCCAGCATTTT.

The chain employs TRBV7-9 and TRBJ2-7; 7 bases are shared with TRBD2. The CDR3 length is 13 residues. The V segment lost 1 base and the J segment 7 bases; nucleotides outside the gene matches: 4. The germline CDR1 and CDR2 sequences are SEHNR and FQNEAQ (reference sequence). The CDR3 DNA sequence: TGTGCCAGCAGCTTAGGACTAGCTAAAGAGCAGTACTTC. It specifies CASSLGLAKEQYF.

The rearrangement links TRBV27 to TRBJ2-7; D call uncertain. The V gene lost 8 bases and the J gene lost 7 bases, with 18 bases spanning the gap. The CDR3 consists of 13 residues. Germline loops: CDR1 MNHEY, CDR2 SMNVEV (reference sequence). CDR3 residues: CASGARDLREQYF. CDR3 nucleotides: TGTGCCAGCGGAGCTCGTGACTTGAGGGAGCAGTACTTC.

The chain is built from TRBV6-1 and TRBJ1-1, with D maybe TRBD1 (6 bases). The CDR3 extends over 15 amino acids. Germline CDR1 is MNHNS and CDR2 is SASEGT. The V end was cut by 8 bases, the J end by 3 bases, with 19 bases between. The CDR3 reads CASGGRGRGDTEAFF. For the CDR3, the DNA is TGTGCCAGCGGAGGGCGGGGGCGCGGGGACACTGAAGCTTTCTTT.